The 14 T cell receptor beta chains given below trace back to one sample, sequenced in a study of early T cells in non-severe SARS-CoV-2 infection (dated by TCRdb to the early 2020s). Library preparation was by 5' RACE. Reads for this sample came from a NextSeq 500. TCRdb trimmed public reads at Q25 via fastp, called clones via MiXCR and kept in-frame beta chains. Rows are unified per CDR3 protein, each entry keeping the most common DNA and genes. The sample has approximately 50,000 distinct CDR3 sequences on record, about a tenth of them singletons. Together, the top ten hold under 15% of the sample. The specimen sequenced was whole blood. The receptor source for this set is an adult who was a healthcare worker with PCR-confirmed SARS-CoV-2 infection or an uninfected control (not recorded which).

Turning to this clonotype: A much larger clone lies one base from this, so it may be a read error. The V and J genes are TRBV5-6 and TRBJ2-1; D gene uncertain. This CDR3 region has 13 residues. V lost 4 bases and J 4 bases, leaving 9 bases between the germline ends. Germline CDR1 reads SGHDT; CDR2 reads YYEEEE. The CDR3 sequence is CASSANTYNEQFF. DNA for the CDR3: TGTGCCAGCAGCGCGAATACATACAATGAGCAGTTCTTC.

DNA for the CDR3: TGTGCCAGCAGCTACTGGACAGGGCACAATGAGCAGTTCTTC. Amino acids: CASSYWTGHNEQFF. The chain is built from TRBV7-9 and TRBJ2-1; 8 nucleotides align to TRBD1. V was pared by 4 bases and J by 5 bases, with 4 bases of the junction left unmatched. The CDR3 runs to 14 residues. Germline CDR1 SEHNR, CDR2 FQNEAQ (reference sequence).

This clonotype has ten or more counts. The V gene is TRBV30, the J gene TRBJ1-2; D possibly corresponds to TRBD1 (5 bases). Trimming shortened V by 2 bases and J by 8 bases, and 12 bases separated the two germline ends. The CDR3 totals 12 residues. CDR1 is GTSNPN and CDR2 is SVGIG in the germline V gene (reference sequence). DNA of the CDR3: TGTGCCTGGAGTAGGCAGGGACGGGGCTACACCTTC. Protein sequence: CAWSRQGRGYTF.

This clonotype has just a few counts. The chain is built from TRBV7-3 and TRBJ2-2; no definite D call. CDR1 and CDR2 from the germline V gene are SGHTA and FQGTGA. There are 17 residues in the CDR3. V was cut by 5 bases and J by 5 bases, with 21 bases left in between. The CDR3 sequence is CASSPGPIPFGTGELFF. The CDR3 DNA reads as TGTGCCAGCAGCCCTGGGCCAATACCGTTCGGGACCGGGGAGCTGTTTTTT.

This clonotype was seen at least ten times. The chain recombines TRBV5-6 with TRBJ1-5; 7 bases agree with TRBD1. Looked up from germline, CDR1 is SGHDT and CDR2 is YYEEEE. This CDR3 region has 15 residues. V lost 0 bases and J lost 6; bases outside the gene matches: 6. Written as DNA, the CDR3 is TGTGCCAGCAGCTTGGGGACAGGCCCAATTCAGCCCCAGCATTTT. Protein sequence: CASSLGTGPIQPQHF.

At least ten counts were recorded for this clonotype. The gene calls are TRBV3-1 and TRBJ1-2; D uncertain. The ends were cut back, 0 bases at V and 3 bases at J, with 8 bases in the middle. The CDR3 runs 14 residues. Germline V gene sequence: CDR1 LGHDT, CDR2 YNNKEL (reference sequence). The CDR3 protein is CASSQDSPDYGYTF. CDR3 DNA: TGTGCCAGCAGCCAAGACTCACCCGACTATGGCTACACCTTC.

This clonotype was seen many times. The rearrangement links TRBV4-3 to TRBJ2-7; tentative D call: TRBD2 (6 bases). CDR1 LGHNA and CDR2 YSLEER come from the germline V gene. The CDR3 is 14 amino acids. V was clipped by 1 base and J by 4 bases, with 11 bases between them. CDR3 residues: CASSQAMGGYEQYF. Here the CDR3 DNA reads TGCGCCAGCAGCCAAGCGATGGGGGGATACGAGCAGTACTTC.

This clonotype came up many times. V usage is TRBV2 and J usage is TRBJ2-6; TRBD1 aligns across 8 bases. CDR1 SNHLY and CDR2 FYNNEI come from the germline V gene. The CDR3 spans 17 residues. V was pared by 6 bases and J by 0 bases, with 7 bases of the junction left unmatched. This CDR3 is CASSRTGIVSGANVLTF. The DNA for the CDR3 is TGTGCCAGCAGCAGGACAGGGATTGTCTCTGGGGCCAACGTCCTGACTTTC.

This clonotype was picked up many times. In DNA form, the CDR3 reads TGTGCCAGCACCAGCCCCTCCTCGACAGATACGCAGTATTTT. Translating gives CASTSPSSTDTQYF. The chain is built from TRBV7-2 and TRBJ2-3; D unclear. Trimming left V 7 bases short and J 3 bases short, with 14 bases between. The CDR3 length is 14 residues. Per the germline V gene, CDR1 is SGHTA and CDR2 is FQGNSA.

This clonotype was observed many times. The chain combines TRBV20-1 with TRBJ1-5; TRBD1 aligns across 8 bases. Germline CDR1 reads DFQATT; CDR2 reads SNEGSKA (reference sequence). V lost 6 bases to trimming and J lost 5 bases; unmatched junction nucleotides: 6. The CDR3 has 13 amino acids. Here the CDR3 reads CSAEKQGDQPQHF. For the CDR3, the DNA is TGCAGTGCCGAGAAACAGGGGGATCAGCCCCAGCATTTT.

The rearrangement joins TRBV25-1 to TRBJ2-5; a weak D match, TRBD2 (6 bases). Germline CDR1 MGHDK, CDR2 SYGVNS. V lost 2 bases and J 5 bases, leaving 12 bases between the germline ends. The CDR3 runs to 14 residues. The CDR3 loop reads CASSEARDLETQYF. CDR3 sequence (DNA): TGTGCCAGCAGTGAAGCCCGGGACTTGGAGACCCAGTACTTC.

This sequence joins TRBV5-4 and TRBJ2-7; D remains ambiguous. The length of the CDR3 is 14 residues. Trimming took 2 bases from V and 1 from J, leaving 10 bases between them. From germline, CDR1 is SGHNT and CDR2 YYREEE (reference sequence). CDR3 sequence (DNA): TGTGCCAGCAGCTTCTTTGACACTTCCTACGAGCAGTACTTC. Residues: CASSFFDTSYEQYF.

This clonotype was counted at least ten times. The CDR3 region is CSVEGQMNTEAFF. CDR3 DNA: TGCAGCGTGGAGGGACAGATGAACACTGAAGCTTTCTTT. The gene calls are TRBV29-1 and TRBJ1-1; 7 bases line up with TRBD1. Germline V gene sequence: CDR1 SQVTM, CDR2 ANQGSEA. J lost 0 bases, V lost 6 bases, and 4 bases had no gene match. This CDR3 has 13 amino acids.

This chain connects TRBV3-1 to TRBJ2-3, with a possible D match to TRBD1 (5 bases). The germline V gene encodes CDR1 LGHDT and CDR2 YNNKEL (reference sequence). With 2 bases removed from V and 5 bases from J, the gap between germline ends came to 11 bases. The CDR3 runs 14 residues. This chain's CDR3 is CASSQSAGIDTQYF. The CDR3 nucleotides are TGTGCCAGCAGCCAATCCGCAGGGATAGATACGCAGTATTTT.